The 27 T cell receptor beta chains reported below all come from one sample, sequenced in a study of OX40 agonist ivuxolimab in advanced cancers. Sequencing was performed with immunoSEQ multiplex PCR; in TCRdb, only in-frame clones are kept and a portion is missing. This table holds about 100,000 clones, around nine tenths found once. The specimen was CD4+ or CD8+ T cells sorted from blood, collected in a trial of the OX40 agonist ivuxolimab. The receptors stem from an adult with an advanced solid tumor such as melanoma, head and neck, liver or kidney cancer.

This clone was detected once. A junction end diverges from the germline sequence, so it may reflect a read error. The V and J genes are TRBV7-2 and TRBJ1-5, with D unresolved. The germline CDR1 and CDR2 sequences are SGHTA and FQGNSA. The CDR3 totals 13 residues. CDR3 loop: CASSIAMYQPQHF. In DNA form, the CDR3 reads TGTGCCAGCAGCATAGCCATGTATCAGCCCCAGCATTTT.

The genes are TRBV7-2 and TRBJ1-4; D unresolved. Germline assignment: CDR1 SGHTA and CDR2 FQGNSA. CDR3 length: 14 residues. The V end was cut by 2 bases, the J end by 8 bases, with 12 bases between. CDR3 sequence (DNA): TGTGCCAGCAGCTTAAGTCAGAATAAGGAAAAACTGTTTTTT. It encodes CASSLSQNKEKLFF.

This clone was observed once. The rearrangement links TRBV27 to TRBJ2-7, with 9 bases matching TRBD2. The ends lost 3 bases at V and 0 bases at J; junction bases unmatched: 3. There are 15 residues in the CDR3. Germline V lookup: CDR1 MNHEY, CDR2 SMNVEV (reference sequence). The CDR3 sequence is CASSFIAGDSYEQYF. The CDR3 nucleotides are TGTGCCAGCAGTTTTATAGCGGGGGACTCCTACGAGCAGTACTTC.

The V and J genes are TRBV12-2 and TRBJ1-5. TRBV12-2 is an annotated pseudogene. CDR3 length equals 15 residues. The DNA for the CDR3 is TGTGCAAGTCGCTGTACCGTGTCCTATAATCAGCCCCAGCATTTT. Translated, it gives CASRCTVSYNQPQHF.

The chain carries TRBV7-9 and TRBJ2-7; D may be TRBD1 (6 bases). V shed 3 bases and J shed 0 bases, with 9 bases lying between them. The germline V gene has CDR1 SEHNR and CDR2 FQNEAQ (reference sequence). CDR3 size: 14 residues. In nucleotides, the CDR3 is TGTGCCAGCAGCTTTGGGGGCGGCTCCTACGAGCAGTACTTC. Its protein is CASSFGGGSYEQYF.

This rearrangement joins TRBV28 to TRBJ2-2; TRBD2 aligns across 8 bases. In germline, CDR1 is MDHEN, CDR2 SYDVKM. The CDR3 contains 17 residues. V gave up 6 bases and J gave up 5 bases; unmatched junction bases: 14. The CDR3 region has the DNA TGTGCCAGCAGCCGCCAGGCGGGGGGCCTTAGGACCGGGGAGCTGTTTTTT. Its protein is CASSRQAGGLRTGELFF.

This clone was found once. The chain couples TRBV29-1 to TRBJ1-1; D is unresolved. CDR1 is SQVTM, CDR2 ANQGSEA, per germline. V dropped 4 bases and J dropped 0 bases, with 9 bases sitting between them. The CDR3 is 13 residues long. CDR3 in amino acids: CSVGWAMNTEAFF. The CDR3 DNA sequence: TGCAGCGTTGGGTGGGCAATGAACACTGAAGCTTTCTTT.

This clone showed up just a few times. V gene TRBV18 combines with J gene TRBJ2-4, with 7 bases matching TRBD1. This CDR3 has 15 residues. Trimming cost V 5 bases and J 4 bases; bases outside gene matches: 8. Per the germline V gene, CDR1 is KGHSH and CDR2 is LQKENI. This chain's CDR3 is CASSGTAPPKNIQYF. The DNA of the CDR3 is TGTGCCAGCTCAGGGACAGCTCCCCCGAAAAACATTCAGTACTTC.

The chain recombines TRBV28 with TRBJ2-3; tentative D call: TRBD2 (6 bases). The CDR3 length is 14 residues. Trimming cost V 6 bases and J 0 bases, with 10 bases left between them. The V gene's germline CDR1 is MDHEN and CDR2 SYDVKM. The CDR3 protein is CASRSGVSTDTQYF. CDR3 bases: TGTGCCAGCAGGTCGGGGGTAAGCACAGATACGCAGTATTTT. The variable domain in full, completed from reference TRBV28 and TRBJ2-3, reads DVKVTQSSRYLVKRTGEKVFLECVQDMDHENMFWYRQDPGLGLRLIYFSYDVKMKEKGDIPEGYSVSREKKERFSLILESASTNQTSMYLCASRSGVSTDTQYFGPGTRLTVL.

The gene calls are TRBV7-2 and TRBJ1-2; TRBD1 is a possible D gene (6 bases). Germline V lookup: CDR1 SGHTA, CDR2 FQGNSA. Trimming took 5 bases from V and 7 from J, leaving 20 bases between them. This CDR3 has 15 residues. CDR3 coding DNA: TGTGCCAGCAGCAACTCAATGACAGGTTCGAGTGGCTACACCTTC. It is translated as CASSNSMTGSSGYTF.

The table lists this clone with a few counts. The CDR3 here is CASSPGTLNQPQHF. In DNA form, the CDR3 reads TGTGCCAGCAGTCCCGGGACACTGAATCAGCCCCAGCATTTT. The rearrangement joins TRBV28 to TRBJ1-5, with a possible D match to TRBD1 (6 bases). V lost 5 bases and J 4 bases, leaving 12 bases between the germline ends. The CDR3 is made up of 14 amino acids. Germline V gene sequence: CDR1 MDHEN, CDR2 SYDVKM.

The CDR3 loop reads CAWSVPGASNYGYTF. The CDR3 DNA follows: TGTGCCTGGAGTGTACCAGGGGCTTCTAACTATGGCTACACCTTC. This sequence joins TRBV30 and TRBJ1-2, with D perhaps matching TRBD1 (6 bases). This CDR3 is 15 amino acids long. Looked up from germline, CDR1 is GTSNPN and CDR2 is SVGIG (reference sequence). V lost 0 bases, J lost 0 bases, and 11 bases lay in between.

The chain employs TRBV2 and TRBJ2-5; D remains ambiguous. Germline CDR1 reads SNHLY; CDR2 reads FYNNEI. This CDR3 has 14 amino acids. V shed 5 bases and J shed 4 bases, with 14 bases lying between them. The CDR3 loop is CASSRLLSTETQYF. The CDR3 DNA reads as TGTGCCAGCAGTCGACTCCTCTCGACAGAGACCCAGTACTTC.

The CDR3 DNA follows: TGTGCCAGCTCACGAGGACCTAATGAAAAACTGTTTTTT. Translation gives CASSRGPNEKLFF. The chain joins TRBV18 to TRBJ1-4; D is uncertain. CDR3 size: 13 residues. Germline CDR1 reads KGHSH; CDR2 reads LQKENI. Trimming stripped 4 bases from V and 3 bases from J, with 6 bases between.

The V gene is TRBV27, the J gene TRBJ2-7, with TRBD2 identical over 9 bases. V lost 2 bases, J lost 3 bases, and 11 bases stayed unmatched. CDR3 length: 17 residues. Germline V gives CDR1 MNHEY, CDR2 SMNVEV (reference sequence). Written as DNA, the CDR3 is TGTGCCAGCAGTTTAGCGGGGGGGCCTTCAGTTCACTACGAGCAGTACTTC. Amino acids: CASSLAGGPSVHYEQYF.

This clone is a singleton in its sample. The chain couples TRBV19 to TRBJ2-3; 10 bases agree with TRBD2. Germline CDR1 LNHDA, CDR2 SQIVND (reference sequence). Trimming removed 6 bases from V and 5 bases from J; junction bases left unmatched: 8. The CDR3 has 15 amino acids. The CDR3 coding sequence is TGTGCCAGTAGGAAAAGCGGGGGGGCGGTAGATACGCAGTATTTT. Translation: CASRKSGGAVDTQYF. The whole variable domain, filled in from reference TRBV19 and TRBJ2-3, reads DGGITQSPKYLFRKEGQNVTLSCEQNLNHDAMYWYRQDPGQGLRLIYYSQIVNDFQKGDIAEGYSVSREKKESFPLTVTSAQKNPTAFYLCASRKSGGAVDTQYFGPGTRLTVL.

The chain links TRBV6-5 to TRBJ2-1, with 8 bases lining up with TRBD1. This CDR3 has 14 residues. In germline, CDR1 is MNHEY, CDR2 SVGAGI. V gave up 7 bases and J gave up 3 bases; unmatched junction bases: 5. As DNA, the CDR3 is TGTGCCAGCACCCCCGGGACAGGCTACAATGAGCAGTTCTTC. Its translation is CASTPGTGYNEQFF.

The CDR3: CASAMGLGDYNEQFF. CDR3 DNA sequence: TGTGCTAGTGCCATGGGACTAGGGGACTACAATGAGCAGTTCTTC. The V and J genes are TRBV12-5 and TRBJ2-1; the match to TRBD2 covers 8 bases. CDR1 and CDR2 from the germline V gene are LGHNT and FRNRAP. V lost 7 bases and J lost 3; bases outside the gene matches: 8. CDR3 length: 15 residues.

This chain joins TRBV4-1 and TRBJ1-1; unclear D gene. The CDR3 loop spans 14 amino acids. The germline CDR1 and CDR2 sequences are MGHRA and YSYEKL. Deletions cut 0 bases from V and 8 bases from J, with 13 bases between. The CDR3 here is CASSQDRTTQEAFF. The DNA of the CDR3 is TGCGCCAGCAGCCAAGATCGTACAACGCAAGAAGCTTTCTTT.

This clone was seen once. The rearrangement links TRBV28 to TRBJ1-2; D remains unclear. Germline V gene lookup returns CDR1 MDHEN and CDR2 SYDVKM. The CDR3 contains 15 residues. The V gene lost 4 bases and the J gene lost 3 bases, with 15 bases spanning the gap. Here the CDR3 DNA reads TGTGCCAGCAGTTCAACCCGGGGTTATGACTATGGCTACACCTTC. It codes for CASSSTRGYDYGYTF.

This chain connects TRBV11-2 to TRBJ1-6; 10 positions agree with TRBD1. The germline V gene encodes CDR1 SGHAT and CDR2 FQNNGV. CDR3 length: 13 amino acids. After removal of 8 bases from V and 9 bases from J, the junction contained 4 bases not matched to a gene. As DNA, the CDR3 is TGTGCCAGCCAGGGACAGGGGACTTCACCCCTCCACTTT. It is translated as CASQGQGTSPLHF.

The chain carries TRBV9 and TRBJ2-7; 9 bases are shared with TRBD1. The germline gives CDR1 SGDLS, CDR2 YYNGEE. This CDR3 contains 15 residues. V was pared by 0 bases and J by 3 bases, with 4 bases of the junction left unmatched. The CDR3 region is CASSVGTGGNYEQYF. The CDR3 bases are TGTGCCAGCAGCGTAGGAACAGGGGGCAACTACGAGCAGTACTTC.

In nucleotides, the CDR3 is TGTGCCAGCAGCTTATTGAATTCACCCCTCCACTTT. Translation gives CASSLLNSPLHF. The chain couples TRBV7-2 to TRBJ1-6; D is unresolved. CDR3 length equals 12 residues. Looked up from germline, CDR1 is SGHTA and CDR2 is FQGNSA. Trimming stripped 2 bases from V and 7 bases from J, with 3 bases between.

Only one count was recorded for this clone. Written as DNA, the CDR3 is TGCGCCAGCAGCCGAGGGGGGGACAGCTCCTACGAGCAGTACTTC. Its translation: CASSRGGDSSYEQYF. The V gene is TRBV4-3, the J gene TRBJ2-7; D is possibly TRBD1 or TRBD2 (7 bases each). Germline assignment: CDR1 LGHNA and CDR2 YSLEER. Trimming stripped 4 bases from V and 0 bases from J, with 13 bases between. The CDR3 extends over 15 amino acids.

The genes are TRBV6-5 and TRBJ1-2; 9 bases align to TRBD1. The CDR3 covers 13 residues. With V trimmed by 5 bases and J by 6 bases, 4 bases remained unmatched. Germline V gene data show CDR1 as MNHEY and CDR2 as SVGAGI. As DNA, the CDR3 is TGTGCCAGCAGTAGAGGGACAGGGCATGGCTACACCTTC. Translation gives CASSRGTGHGYTF.

This sequence joins TRBV9 and TRBJ1-2; D not certain. This CDR3 region has 15 residues. V was cut by 0 bases and J by 2 bases, with 11 bases left in between. Per germline, CDR1 SGDLS and CDR2 YYNGEE. Written as DNA, the CDR3 is TGTGCCAGCAGCGTAGGGGCACTAACCAACTATGGCTACACCTTC. Translation gives CASSVGALTNYGYTF.

The chain recombines TRBV7-9 with TRBJ1-4; tentatively, D is TRBD1 (6 bases). The germline V and J ends were trimmed by 5 bases and 6 bases, with 16 bases remaining between them. Per germline, CDR1 SEHNR and CDR2 FQNEAQ (reference sequence). The length of the CDR3 is 15 residues. The CDR3 here is CASSTKQGFDEKLFF. CDR3 nucleotides: TGTGCCAGCAGCACTAAACAGGGATTCGATGAAAAACTGTTTTTT.